This T cell receptor beta chain appears in the sequencing data of a study of early T cells in non-severe SARS-CoV-2 infection. Turning to the study itself: Sequencing was performed on bulk RNA from unsorted whole blood, leaving chains unpaired.

Unique molecular identifiers were added to individual cDNA molecules. Each CDR3 protein is one row after TCRdb ran MiXCR on the 5' RACE reads. The sample lists around 31,000 distinct CDR3 sequences, 8.5% to 10% occurring once. Ten or more counts support this clonotype. The CDR3 loop spans 17 amino acids. Trimming removed 4 bases at V and 2 bases at J, with 18 bases between. The germline gives CDR1 KGHDR, CDR2 SFDVKD. The sample consisted of whole blood. The source is an adult who was a healthcare worker with PCR-confirmed SARS-CoV-2 infection or an uninfected control (not recorded which). This rearrangement joins TRBV24-1 to TRBJ2-3; D is possibly TRBD1 (6 bases). The CDR3 region is CATSDQEQGSFTDTQYF. The DNA for the CDR3 is TGTGCCACCAGTGACCAGGAACAGGGTTCTTTCACAGATACGCAGTATTTT.